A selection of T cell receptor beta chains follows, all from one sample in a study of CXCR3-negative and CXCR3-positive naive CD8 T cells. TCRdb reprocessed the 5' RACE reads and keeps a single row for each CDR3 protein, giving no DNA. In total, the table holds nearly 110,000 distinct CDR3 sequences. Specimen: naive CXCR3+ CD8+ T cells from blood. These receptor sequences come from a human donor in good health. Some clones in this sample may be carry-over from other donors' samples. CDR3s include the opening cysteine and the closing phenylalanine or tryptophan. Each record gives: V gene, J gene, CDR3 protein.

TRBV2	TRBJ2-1	CASSEGLGPSNEQFF
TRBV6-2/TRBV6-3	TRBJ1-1	CASSYPTPGLGTEAFF
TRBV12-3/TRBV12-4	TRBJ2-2	CASSHPTGVQLFF
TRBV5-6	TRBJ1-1	CASSSGTENTEAFF
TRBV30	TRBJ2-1	CAWSAGTGDNEQFF
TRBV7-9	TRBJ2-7	CASSLVQGSSYEQYF
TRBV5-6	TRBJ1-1	CASSSTGTGVWTEAFF
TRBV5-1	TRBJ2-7	CASSWSSGTYEQYF
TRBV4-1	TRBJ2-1	CASSQAGTYYVEQFF
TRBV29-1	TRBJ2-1	CSVLGPRGGEQFF
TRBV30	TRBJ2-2	CAWSIGTGAGELFF
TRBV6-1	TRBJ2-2	CASSVRGLTGELFF
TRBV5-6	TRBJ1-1	CASSSQNTEAFF
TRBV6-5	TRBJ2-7	CASSYRMSETAYLYEQYF
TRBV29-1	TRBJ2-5	CSVVLLAGLETQYF
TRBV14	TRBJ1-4	CASSQDGQDDPEKLFF
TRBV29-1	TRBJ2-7	CSVPGTENSYEQYF
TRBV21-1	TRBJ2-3	CASSKVPSRYKDTQYF
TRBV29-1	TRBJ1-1	CSVDSIRVEAFF